This passage covers 6 T cell receptor beta chains from one sample sequenced in a study of T cell clonality in common variable immunodeficiency. Study observations and caveats: In common variable immunodeficiency, TCR beta chains reportedly carried fewer deletions and N-nucleotide insertions.

No antigen is known for these receptors. Data came from immunoSEQ multiplex PCR; TCRdb stores just in-frame clones and leaves some out. Recorded here are 32,000 or so clones, none singletons. Input material: peripheral blood mononuclear cells. All receptors derive from a human donor with common variable immunodeficiency.

Worth noting for this clone: The CDR3 extends 3 residues past the end of the read, so its final part is completed from the germline J gene. The chain has TRBV19 and TRBJ1-6; the D gene is possibly TRBD1 (5 bases). Per the germline V gene, CDR1 is LNHDA and CDR2 is SQIVND (reference sequence). The germline V and J ends were trimmed by 6 bases and 6 bases, with 15 bases remaining between them. The CDR3 has 15 amino acids. CDR3 in amino acids: CASRGTGGGNSPLHF. The CDR3 DNA, read in part, is TGTGCCAGTAGGGGTACGGGCGGGGGTAATTCACCC.

At least ten counts were recorded for this clone. The read terminates 3 residues ahead of where the CDR3 ends, so the germline J gene completes it. The chain links TRBV5-1 to TRBJ1-5; possible D gene TRBD1, 6 bases. The CDR3 has 15 amino acids. V was trimmed by 0 bases and J by 4 bases, leaving 11 bases between them. Germline CDR1 SGHRS, CDR2 YFSETQ. CDR3 loop: CASSLENRVNQPQHF. The DNA read from the CDR3 is TGCGCCAGCAGCTTGGAAAACAGGGTTAATCAGCCC.

In its sample, this clone was seen many times. The sequenced CDR3 bases are TGTGCCAGCTCACCGACAGAGAGCGCCGGGACTGAA. Residues: CASSPTESAGTE. The entire CDR3 sequence reads CASSPTESAGTEAFF. The chain uses TRBV18 and TRBJ1-1, with a possible D match to TRBD1 (5 bases). The read finishes 3 residues shy of the CDR3 end, and the germline J gene is used to complete it. The CDR3 length is 15 residues. Trimming removed 3 bases at V and 5 bases at J, with 16 bases between. Per the germline V gene, CDR1 is KGHSH and CDR2 is LQKENI.

This clone came up many times. Read coverage stops 3 residues before the CDR3 terminus; the germline J gene supplies the remainder. The chain links TRBV2 to TRBJ1-1; 9 bases are a match to TRBD1. This CDR3 is 15 amino acids long. Per the germline V gene, CDR1 is SNHLY and CDR2 is FYNNEI. The J segment lost 5 bases and the V segment lost 0 bases, leaving 4 bases of the junction unmatched. The CDR3 protein is CASSEAPGQGTEAFF. The sequenced CDR3 bases are TGTGCCAGCAGTGAAGCTCCCGGACAGGGGACTGAA.

In its sample, this clone was seen a few times. Sequencing ends 3 residues short of the CDR3 end; the germline J gene provides the rest. The chain joins TRBV6-1 to TRBJ1-3, with D possibly TRBD1 on 6 matching bases. V was cut by 2 bases and J by 1 base, with 9 bases left in between. Germline loops: CDR1 MNHNS, CDR2 SASEGT. This CDR3 contains 15 residues. This CDR3 reads CASSEYRGSGNTIYF. The CDR3 DNA, read in part, is TGTGCCAGCAGTGAATATAGGGGGTCTGGAAACACC.

This clone appeared many times. The read gets to within 3 residues of the CDR3 end, and the germline J gene fills in the rest. This rearrangement joins TRBV23-1 to TRBJ2-6; 8 nucleotides match TRBD1. TRBV23-1 falls under the ORF class, with uncertain function. The CDR3 has 16 residues. V lost 6 bases to trimming and J lost 4 bases; unmatched junction nucleotides: 8. This CDR3 reads CASRQQGAQGANVLTF. The CDR3 DNA, read in part, is TGCGCCAGCAGGCAGCAGGGGGCGCAAGGGGCCAACGTC.